The 8 T cell receptor beta chains in this list originate from one sample, sequenced in a study of blood T cells in healthy people across ages. Primed by a sample-barcoded 5' primer and a J-beta primer mix, a second PCR proceeded for about 6 to 12 cycles. TCRdb reprocessed the 5' RACE reads with MiXCR, giving one entry per CDR3 protein. The data show 1.5 million or so distinct CDR3 sequences, approximately 43% seen once. The specimen was blood. Every receptor here comes from a woman aged 18-29 years in good health.

The chain joins TRBV12-3 or TRBV12-4 to TRBJ1-1; 10 bases align to TRBD1. The CDR3 loop spans 14 amino acids. The ends lost 5 bases at V and 7 bases at J; junction bases unmatched: 7. CDR3 amino acids: CASSDRTGGDEAFF. As DNA, the CDR3 is TGTGCCAGCAGTGACCGGACAGGGGGAGATGAAGCTTTCTTT.

As DNA, the CDR3 is TGTGCTAGTGGTTTCCCCAATAGCGGGGGCAACCAAGAGACCCAGTACTTC. Its protein is CASGFPNSGGNQETQYF. The chain uses TRBV12-5 and TRBJ2-5; 9 bases fit TRBD2. V shed 3 bases and J 0 bases; nucleotides not matched to a gene: 8. Germline V gene lookup returns CDR1 LGHNT and CDR2 FRNRAP. The CDR3 runs 17 residues.

CDR3: CASSVEGLPSSYEQYF. The CDR3, as DNA: TGTGCCAGCAGCGTAGAAGGGCTACCTAGCTCCTACGAGCAGTACTTC. This chain connects TRBV9 to TRBJ2-7, with D uncertain. V lost 0 bases and J lost 0, with 13 bases in between. CDR1 is SGDLS and CDR2 is YYNGEE in the germline V gene. This CDR3 has 16 amino acids.

This clonotype was counted a few times. V is TRBV10-3 and J is TRBJ1-5; D possibly corresponds to TRBD1 (6 bases). The CDR3 spans 14 residues. CDR1 and CDR2 from the germline V gene are ENHRY and SYGVKD. Trimming pared 6 bases from V and 6 bases from J, leaving 15 bases between. CDR3 amino acids: CAISFGGGGQPQHF. CDR3 coding DNA: TGTGCCATCAGCTTCGGGGGCGGGGGTCAGCCCCAGCATTTT.

This rearrangement joins TRBV7-8 to TRBJ2-5; 11 bases fit TRBD1. The length of the CDR3 is 16 residues. Germline assignment: CDR1 SGHVS and CDR2 FQNEAQ. The ends lost 7 bases at V and 5 bases at J; junction bases unmatched: 12. Here the CDR3 reads CASTNIGQGAYETQYF. For the CDR3, the DNA is TGTGCCAGCACCAACATCGGACAGGGGGCGTATGAGACCCAGTACTTC.

V gene TRBV4-1 combines with J gene TRBJ2-4, with a possible D match to TRBD2 (5 bases). CDR1 MGHRA and CDR2 YSYEKL come from the germline V gene. V was cut by 2 bases and J by 2 bases, with 10 bases left in between. CDR3 size: 15 residues. The CDR3: CASSQRTLTKNIQYF. In DNA form, the CDR3 reads TGCGCCAGCAGCCAACGGACTCTAACCAAAAACATTCAGTACTTC.

This clonotype was observed at least ten times. The V gene is TRBV12-3 or TRBV12-4, the J gene TRBJ1-2; D is undetermined. The CDR3 totals 14 residues. Trimming took off 7 bases at V and 5 bases at J, with 17 bases between the two ends. As DNA, the CDR3 is TGTGCCAGCACCCTTGGAGAGGGAACTTATGGCTACACCTTC. Translation gives CASTLGEGTYGYTF.

This chain uses TRBV7-9 with TRBJ2-5, with a possible D match to TRBD2 (5 bases). CDR1 and CDR2 from the germline V gene are SEHNR and FQNEAQ (reference sequence). Trimming stripped 3 bases from V and 13 bases from J, with 12 bases between. This CDR3 region has 11 residues. Here the CDR3 DNA reads TGTGCCAGCAGCTTTCAAGCGGACCTGTACTTC. Protein: CASSFQADLYF.